This T cell receptor beta chain was documented in a study of shared clonotypes between healthy human individuals. The protocol was immunoSEQ multiplex PCR, while the TCRdb copy is restricted to in-frame clones and leaves out a portion. The sample has about 680,000 clones, about 78% seen once. V shed 0 bases and J shed 4 bases, with 18 bases lying between them. This CDR3 is 18 amino acids long. The germline CDR1 and CDR2 sequences are MGHRA and YSYEKL. The chain couples TRBV4-1 to TRBJ1-4, with D possibly being TRBD1 (5 bases). This clonotype originated in a woman aged 25 to 39 in good health. The sample comprised memory CD4+ T cells sorted from blood. The sample's subset: CD45RA-negative fraction. The CDR3 region is CASSQEERGRVFNEKLFF. CDR3 nucleotides: TGCGCCAGCAGCCAAGAAGAAAGGGGTCGTGTTTTTAATGAAAAACTGTTTTTT.